The 3 T cell receptor beta chains below all came from one sample that was sequenced in a study of T-cell reconstitution after alpha-beta-depleted transplantation in children. The TCRbeta library was prepared with unique molecular identifiers. TCRdb ran MiXCR on the PCR reads and lists one entry per CDR3 protein. Among 350,000 to 400,000 distinct CDR3 sequences listed, 20% were seen once. This specimen was PBMCs from the stem cell graft donor, taken from the stem cell graft. All receptors derive from a human donor who donated a stem cell graft to a child with acute myeloid leukemia.

This clonotype has ten or more counts. This chain connects TRBV20-1 to TRBJ2-1; no firm D call. Trimming removed 4 bases at V and 3 bases at J, with 1 base between. The germline V gene encodes CDR1 DFQATT and CDR2 SNEGSKA (reference sequence). The CDR3 covers 10 residues. In DNA, the CDR3 is TGCAGTGCTATCTACAATGAGCAGTTCTTC. Protein: CSAIYNEQFF.

The V gene is TRBV29-1, the J gene TRBJ2-1; TRBD1 is a possible D gene (6 bases). Trimming took 7 bases from V and 5 from J, leaving 15 bases between them. The germline V gene encodes CDR1 SQVTM and CDR2 ANQGSEA. CDR3 length: 13 amino acids. This chain's CDR3 is CSALQGSNNEQFF. The CDR3 DNA is TGCAGCGCCCTACAGGGTTCGAACAATGAGCAGTTCTTC.

This chain links TRBV27 with TRBJ2-4, with TRBD1 as a possible D gene (7 bases). The CDR3 is made up of 16 amino acids. Trimming took 3 bases from V and 0 from J, leaving 12 bases between them. The germline gives CDR1 MNHEY, CDR2 SMNVEV (reference sequence). The CDR3 loop is CASSFAGGLAKNIQYF. The DNA of the CDR3 is TGTGCCAGCAGTTTCGCAGGGGGGTTAGCCAAAAACATTCAGTACTTC.